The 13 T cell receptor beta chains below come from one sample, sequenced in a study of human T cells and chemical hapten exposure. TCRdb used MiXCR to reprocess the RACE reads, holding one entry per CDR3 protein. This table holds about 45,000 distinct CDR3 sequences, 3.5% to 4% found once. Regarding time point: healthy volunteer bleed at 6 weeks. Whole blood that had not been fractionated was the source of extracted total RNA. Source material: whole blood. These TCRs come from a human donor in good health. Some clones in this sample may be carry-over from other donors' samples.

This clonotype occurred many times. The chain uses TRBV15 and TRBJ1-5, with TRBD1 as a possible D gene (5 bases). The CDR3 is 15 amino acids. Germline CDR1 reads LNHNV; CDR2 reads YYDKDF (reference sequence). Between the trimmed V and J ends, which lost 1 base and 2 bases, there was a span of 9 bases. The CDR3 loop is CATSRGGGGNQPQHF. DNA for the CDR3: TGTGCCACCAGCAGAGGTGGGGGAGGCAATCAGCCCCAGCATTTT.

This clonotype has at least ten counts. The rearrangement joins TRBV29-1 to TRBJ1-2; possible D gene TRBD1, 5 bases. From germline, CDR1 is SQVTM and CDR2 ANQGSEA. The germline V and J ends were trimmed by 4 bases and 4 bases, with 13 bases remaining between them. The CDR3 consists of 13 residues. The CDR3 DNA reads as TGCAGCGTTGGGGGAGGGGCCCCCTATGGCTACACCTTC. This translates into CSVGGGAPYGYTF.

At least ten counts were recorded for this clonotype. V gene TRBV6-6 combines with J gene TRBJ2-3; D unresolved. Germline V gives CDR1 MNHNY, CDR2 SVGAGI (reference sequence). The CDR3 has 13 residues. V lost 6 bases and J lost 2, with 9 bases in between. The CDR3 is CASRDGTTDTQYF. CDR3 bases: TGTGCCAGCAGGGACGGAACCACAGATACGCAGTATTTT.

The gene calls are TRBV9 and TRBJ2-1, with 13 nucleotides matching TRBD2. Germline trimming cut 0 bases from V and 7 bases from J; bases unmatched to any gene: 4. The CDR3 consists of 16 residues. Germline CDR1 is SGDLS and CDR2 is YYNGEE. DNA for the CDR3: TGTGCCAGCAGCGTAGTAGGGACTAGCGGGGAGAATGAGCAGTTCTTC. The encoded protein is CASSVVGTSGENEQFF.

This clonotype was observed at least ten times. In DNA, the CDR3 is TGTGCCAGCAGTTTGAGGCTAGGGGGTCCCTACGAGCAGTACTTC. It is translated as CASSLRLGGPYEQYF. The chain joins TRBV27 to TRBJ2-7; perhaps TRBD1 as D (6 bases). Germline CDR1 reads MNHEY; CDR2 reads SMNVEV (reference sequence). V was pared by 3 bases and J by 2 bases, with 14 bases between. The CDR3 runs 15 residues.

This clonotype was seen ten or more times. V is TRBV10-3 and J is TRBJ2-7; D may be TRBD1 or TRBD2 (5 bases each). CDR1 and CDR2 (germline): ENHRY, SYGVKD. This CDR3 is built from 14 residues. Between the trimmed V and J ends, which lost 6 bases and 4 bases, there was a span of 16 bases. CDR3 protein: CAISLGRAGYEQYF. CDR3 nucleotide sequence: TGTGCCATCAGCCTGGGACGTGCAGGTTACGAGCAGTACTTC.

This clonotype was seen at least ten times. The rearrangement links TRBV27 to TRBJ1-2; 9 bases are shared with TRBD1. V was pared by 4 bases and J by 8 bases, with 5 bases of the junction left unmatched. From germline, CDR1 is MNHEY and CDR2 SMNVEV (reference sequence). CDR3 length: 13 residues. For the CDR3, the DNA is TGTGCCAGCAGTTGGGACAGGGAAGGCGGCTACACCTTC. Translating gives CASSWDREGGYTF.

CDR3 in amino acids: CASSQMTGYGYTF. CDR3 bases: TGTGCCAGCAGCCAGATGACAGGCTATGGCTACACCTTC. V gene TRBV6-5 combines with J gene TRBJ1-2; D is perhaps TRBD1 (6 bases). The CDR3 spans 13 residues. Trimming stripped 6 bases from V and 4 bases from J, with 12 bases between. Germline values: CDR1 MNHEY, CDR2 SVGAGI.

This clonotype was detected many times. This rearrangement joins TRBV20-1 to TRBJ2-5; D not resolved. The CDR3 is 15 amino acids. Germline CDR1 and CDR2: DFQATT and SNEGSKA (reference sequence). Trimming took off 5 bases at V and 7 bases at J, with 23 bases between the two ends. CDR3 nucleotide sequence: TGCAGTGCTGGGGAAAAGGCTCCAAGGATTGGGACCCAGTACTTC. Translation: CSAGEKAPRIGTQYF.

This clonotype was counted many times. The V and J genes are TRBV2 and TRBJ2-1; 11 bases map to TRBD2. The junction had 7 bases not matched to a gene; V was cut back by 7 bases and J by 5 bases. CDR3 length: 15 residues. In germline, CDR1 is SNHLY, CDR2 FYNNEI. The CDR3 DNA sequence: TGTGCCAGCACTCCGGGACTAGCGGCTAACAATGAGCAGTTCTTC. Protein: CASTPGLAANNEQFF.

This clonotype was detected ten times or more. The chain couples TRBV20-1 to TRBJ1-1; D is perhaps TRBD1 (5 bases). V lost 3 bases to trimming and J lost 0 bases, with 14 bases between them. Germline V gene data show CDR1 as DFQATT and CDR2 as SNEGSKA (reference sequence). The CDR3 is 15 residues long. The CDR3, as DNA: TGCAGTGCTAGTGGGGGGGGGGTTATGAACACTGAAGCTTTCTTT. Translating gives CSASGGGVMNTEAFF.

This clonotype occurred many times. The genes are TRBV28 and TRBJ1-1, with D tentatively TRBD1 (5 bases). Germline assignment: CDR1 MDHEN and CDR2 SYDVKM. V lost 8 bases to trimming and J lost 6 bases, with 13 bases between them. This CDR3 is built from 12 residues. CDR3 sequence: CASHDSWSEAFF. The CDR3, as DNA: TGTGCCAGCCACGACAGTTGGTCTGAAGCTTTCTTT.

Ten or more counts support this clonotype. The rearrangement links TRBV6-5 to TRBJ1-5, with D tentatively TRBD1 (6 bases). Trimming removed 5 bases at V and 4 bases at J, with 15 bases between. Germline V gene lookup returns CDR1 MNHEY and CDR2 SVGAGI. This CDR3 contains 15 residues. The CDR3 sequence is CASSATGLNNQPQHF. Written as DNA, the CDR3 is TGTGCCAGCAGTGCGACAGGCCTTAATAATCAGCCCCAGCATTTT.